Below are 26 T cell receptor beta chains sequenced from a single sample in a study of a mutant IDH1 vaccine in newly diagnosed glioma. Time point defined: week 35, safety follow-up. All doses held 300 ug of mutant IDH1 20-mer peptide, with topical imiquimod. Sequencing was performed with immunoSEQ multiplex PCR; in TCRdb, only in-frame clones are kept and a portion is missing. Among over 65,000 clones listed, more than 70% were seen once. Their target antigens are unknown. The sequenced sample was PBMCs, obtained from a glioma patient whose treatment included an IDH1 peptide vaccine. Receptor source: a man younger than 35 with glioma.

The rearrangement joins TRBV28 to TRBJ2-5, with TRBD1 matching 11 bases. V gave up 4 bases and J gave up 4 bases; unmatched junction bases: 5. Germline V gives CDR1 MDHEN, CDR2 SYDVKM. The CDR3 spans 15 residues. CDR3: CASSWRTGGGETQYF. The CDR3 DNA is TGTGCCAGCAGTTGGAGGACAGGGGGCGGAGAGACCCAGTACTTC.

The CDR3 nucleotides are TGTGCCAGCAGTCCCCGAACCCGGGGCTTAACCGGGGAGCTGTTTTTT. This translates into CASSPRTRGLTGELFF. The chain employs TRBV27 and TRBJ2-2, with D perhaps matching TRBD1 or TRBD2 (5 bases each). Germline V gene data show CDR1 as MNHEY and CDR2 as SMNVEV (reference sequence). Trimming left V 5 bases short and J 5 bases short, with 18 bases between. The CDR3 contains 16 residues.

The chain uses TRBV10-3 and TRBJ2-5, with 8 bases that match TRBD1. The germline gives CDR1 ENHRY, CDR2 SYGVKD. V was pared by 3 bases and J by 4 bases, with 7 bases of the junction left unmatched. CDR3 size: 15 residues. CDR3: CAISESQGARETQYF. The CDR3 DNA reads as TGTGCCATCAGTGAATCTCAGGGGGCGCGAGAGACCCAGTACTTC.

The gene calls are TRBV19 and TRBJ2-7; 8 bases are a match to TRBD2. The CDR3 is 14 amino acids. Germline loops: CDR1 LNHDA, CDR2 SQIVND (reference sequence). V was pared by 6 bases and J by 7 bases, with 11 bases of the junction left unmatched. The chain's CDR3 is CASREGLALGEQYF. The CDR3 nucleotides read TGTGCCAGTAGGGAAGGACTAGCTTTGGGGGAGCAGTACTTC.

The chain employs TRBV9 and TRBJ2-3; 7 positions match TRBD2. The germline V gene has CDR1 SGDLS and CDR2 YYNGEE. The CDR3 loop spans 17 amino acids. J was trimmed by 0 bases and V by 0 bases; bases with no gene match: 7. The CDR3 DNA reads as TGTGCCAGCAGCGTAGGGGCTAGCGGTATTAGCACAGATACGCAGTATTTT. It yields the protein CASSVGASGISTDTQYF.

This chain links TRBV6-5 with TRBJ1-5; D possibly corresponds to TRBD1 (6 bases). CDR1 is MNHEY and CDR2 is SVGAGI in the germline V gene. V lost 2 bases and J 7 bases, leaving 9 bases between the germline ends. The CDR3 spans 13 residues. DNA for the CDR3: TGTGCCAGCAGTTACCGAAGGGGGCAGCCCCAGCATTTT. It is translated as CASSYRRGQPQHF.

This chain links TRBV30 with TRBJ2-1; TRBD2 agrees at 9 bases. CDR1 is GTSNPN and CDR2 is SVGIG in the germline V gene (reference sequence). The trim removed 3 bases at V and 6 bases at J, leaving 9 bases unmatched. The CDR3 spans 15 residues. The CDR3 protein is CAWRIPGLASNEQFF. The CDR3 nucleotides read TGTGCCTGGAGAATCCCGGGACTAGCTTCCAATGAGCAGTTCTTC.

The chain carries TRBV30 and TRBJ2-3, with 7 bases identical to TRBD2. The CDR3 spans 16 residues. V gave up 1 base and J gave up 3 bases; unmatched junction bases: 10. Germline CDR1 is GTSNPN and CDR2 is SVGIG (reference sequence). CDR3 nucleotides: TGTGCCTGGAGTGACGGACTAGTGGGAGTTACAGATACGCAGTATTTT. Protein: CAWSDGLVGVTDTQYF.

The rearrangement uses TRBV6-5 and TRBJ1-5; D gene uncertain. The germline CDR1 and CDR2 sequences are MNHEY and SVGAGI. The CDR3 length is 14 residues. The V gene lost 1 base and the J gene lost 5 bases, with 9 bases spanning the gap. The CDR3 spells CASSYFRGDQPQHF. CDR3 coding DNA: TGTGCCAGCAGTTACTTTCGGGGAGATCAGCCCCAGCATTTT.

For the CDR3, the DNA is TGCGCCAGCAGCCAACCGCAGGGGGCACCCCTTAGAGACACTGAAGCTTTCTTT. Its translation is CASSQPQGAPLRDTEAFF. The chain has TRBV4-1 and TRBJ1-1; 8 bases align to TRBD1. J was trimmed by 3 bases and V by 2 bases; bases with no gene match: 14. This CDR3 is 18 amino acids long. From germline, CDR1 is MGHRA and CDR2 YSYEKL.

The chain combines TRBV27 with TRBJ2-7; 7 bases map to TRBD1. The CDR3 is made up of 20 amino acids. Germline V lookup: CDR1 MNHEY, CDR2 SMNVEV (reference sequence). Germline trimming cut 1 base from V and 0 bases from J; bases unmatched to any gene: 18. CDR3 nucleotides: TGTGCCAGCAGTTTATACGCCCCGGGACAGACTCCCATAGGCTCCTACGAGCAGTACTTC. Encoded protein: CASSLYAPGQTPIGSYEQYF.

CDR3 DNA sequence: TGTGCCAGCAGTACCCCGGGACAGGGGGCAGAGTTCGGGAATGAAAAACTGTTTTTT. It encodes CASSTPGQGAEFGNEKLFF. This chain uses TRBV27 with TRBJ1-4; 12 bases are a match to TRBD1. From germline, CDR1 is MNHEY and CDR2 SMNVEV (reference sequence). The CDR3 length is 19 residues. The V segment lost 5 bases and the J segment 5 bases; nucleotides outside the gene matches: 15.

The genes are TRBV15 and TRBJ2-3; TRBD1 is a possible D gene (5 bases). The germline V and J ends were trimmed by 2 bases and 10 bases, with 13 bases remaining between them. Germline V gene sequence: CDR1 LNHNV, CDR2 YYDKDF (reference sequence). The CDR3 has 13 residues. The CDR3 region is CATSRSDTQSQYF. The CDR3 region has the DNA TGTGCCACCAGCAGATCGGACACCCAGTCGCAGTATTTT.

The V and J genes are TRBV19 and TRBJ1-2; 9 nucleotides match TRBD1. Germline assignment: CDR1 LNHDA and CDR2 SQIVND (reference sequence). The CDR3 has 16 amino acids. Unmatched junction bases numbered 10, after V lost 2 bases and J lost 6 bases. CDR3 loop: CASSIWDRDYANGYTF. Written as DNA, the CDR3 is TGTGCCAGTAGTATATGGGACAGGGATTATGCGAATGGCTACACCTTC.

The V call is TRBV6-5, the J call TRBJ1-2; no firm D call. Trimming stripped 7 bases from V and 0 bases from J, with 9 bases between. Germline-derived CDR1 and CDR2 are MNHEY and SVGAGI. The CDR3 has 13 residues. The CDR3 is CASTNPPNYGYTF. DNA for the CDR3: TGTGCCAGCACCAACCCCCCTAACTATGGCTACACCTTC.

This clone was seen a few times. The rearrangement uses TRBV27 and TRBJ1-1; D is ambiguous. V was shortened by 6 bases and J by 4 bases, with 6 bases between the two germline ends. This CDR3 is built from 11 residues. Germline V gene sequence: CDR1 MNHEY, CDR2 SMNVEV (reference sequence). The CDR3 loop reads CASSVGTEAFF. The CDR3 nucleotides are TGTGCCAGCAGCGTCGGCACTGAAGCTTTCTTT.

The genes are TRBV27 and TRBJ2-7; TRBD2 aligns across 9 bases. The CDR3 runs 11 residues. Germline lookup yields CDR1 MNHEY and CDR2 SMNVEV (reference sequence). The CDR3 here is CGSGGVYEQYF. The CDR3 DNA is TGTGGTAGCGGGGGTGTCTACGAGCAGTACTTC.

CDR3 sequence: CASSWGKNTGELFF. CDR3 nucleotides: TGTGCCAGCAGTTGGGGCAAAAACACCGGGGAGCTGTTTTTT. The gene calls are TRBV6-6 and TRBJ2-2, with a tentative D call TRBD1 (5 bases). Germline-derived CDR1 and CDR2 are MNHNY and SVGAGI (reference sequence). V dropped 4 bases and J dropped 2 bases, with 8 bases sitting between them. CDR3 length: 14 residues.

The gene calls are TRBV5-5 and TRBJ1-5, with D unresolved. The CDR3 is made up of 15 amino acids. V lost 4 bases to trimming and J lost 3 bases, with 14 bases between them. Germline CDR1 is SGHKS and CDR2 is YYEKEE (reference sequence). The CDR3 DNA is TGTGCCAGCAGCCCCGGACGGGTTACCAATCAGCCCCAGCATTTT. Its protein product is CASSPGRVTNQPQHF. The full variable domain, with the rest looked up from reference TRBV5-5 and TRBJ1-5, is DAGVTQSPTHLIKTRGQQVTLRCSPISGHKSVSWYQQVLGQGPQFIFQYYEKEERGRGNFPDRFSARQFPNYSSELNVNALLLGDSALYLCASSPGRVTNQPQHFGDGTRLSIL.

The gene calls are TRBV11-2 and TRBJ1-1; D uncertain. CDR3 length: 14 residues. Trimming shortened V by 5 bases and J by 3 bases, and 13 bases separated the two germline ends. CDR1 SGHAT and CDR2 FQNNGV come from the germline V gene. CDR3 in amino acids: CASSQIGRDTEAFF. The CDR3 DNA reads TGTGCCAGCAGCCAAATTGGGAGAGACACTGAAGCTTTCTTT.

The rearrangement links TRBV7-9 to TRBJ1-1; D unresolved. CDR3 length: 14 residues. Trimming left V 2 bases short and J 0 bases short, with 7 bases between. The germline gives CDR1 SEHNR, CDR2 FQNEAQ (reference sequence). The CDR3 DNA reads TGTGCCAGCAGCTTACGGACGGTGAACACTGAAGCTTTCTTT. It encodes CASSLRTVNTEAFF.

V gene TRBV7-2 combines with J gene TRBJ1-6, with 8 bases lining up with TRBD1. Germline V gene sequence: CDR1 SGHTA, CDR2 FQGNSA. J gave up 10 bases and V 4 bases, and 6 bases lay outside the gene matches. The CDR3 loop spans 14 amino acids. CDR3 sequence: CASSSGQGGSPLHF. CDR3 in DNA: TGTGCCAGCAGCTCCGGACAGGGTGGCTCACCCCTCCACTTT.

The rearrangement uses TRBV19 and TRBJ2-5; no firm D call. In germline, CDR1 is LNHDA, CDR2 SQIVND (reference sequence). This CDR3 contains 13 residues. Trimming stripped 9 bases from V and 4 bases from J, with 15 bases between. DNA of the CDR3: TGTGCCAGCCTCGATGACCTGCGAGAGACCCAGTACTTC. It yields the protein CASLDDLRETQYF.

In its sample, this clone was seen once. This chain joins TRBV30 and TRBJ2-5; 12 bases are shared with TRBD1. V lost 4 bases to trimming and J lost 4 bases; unmatched junction nucleotides: 10. The CDR3 is made up of 16 amino acids. Germline CDR1 reads GTSNPN; CDR2 reads SVGIG (reference sequence). The CDR3 nucleotides are TGTGCCTGGACCCCGGGACAGGGGGCGCCTGGAGAGACCCAGTACTTC. It is translated as CAWTPGQGAPGETQYF.

V usage is TRBV5-4 and J usage is TRBJ2-3, with 11 bases lining up with TRBD2. The CDR3 has 17 amino acids. With 4 bases clipped from V and 4 bases from J, the junction kept 11 bases outside the gene matches. In germline, CDR1 is SGHNT, CDR2 YYREEE (reference sequence). CDR3 sequence (DNA): TGTGCCAGCAGCGCGGGCGGACTAGCGGGCGGGGCAGATACGCAGTATTTT. Translation: CASSAGGLAGGADTQYF.

In this sample, this clone turned up a few times. The CDR3 region is CSASEWEAFF. As DNA, the CDR3 is TGCAGTGCCTCCGAGTGGGAAGCTTTCTTT. The chain carries TRBV20-1 and TRBJ1-1, with no clear D. V was pared by 6 bases and J by 8 bases, with 10 bases between. The CDR3 length is 10 residues. Germline V gene lookup returns CDR1 DFQATT and CDR2 SNEGSKA (reference sequence).